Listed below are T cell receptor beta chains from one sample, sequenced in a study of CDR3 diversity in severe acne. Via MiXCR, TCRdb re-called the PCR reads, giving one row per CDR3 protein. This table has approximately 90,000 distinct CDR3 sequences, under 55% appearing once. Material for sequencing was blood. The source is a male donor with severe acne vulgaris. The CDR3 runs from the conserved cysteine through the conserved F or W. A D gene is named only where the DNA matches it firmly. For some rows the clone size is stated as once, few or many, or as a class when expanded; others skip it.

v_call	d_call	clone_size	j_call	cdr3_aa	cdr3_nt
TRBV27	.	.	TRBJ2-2	CASTPHLNTGELFF	TGTGCCAGCACGCCTCACTTGAACACCGGGGAGCTGTTTTTT
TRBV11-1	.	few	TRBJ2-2	CASSLLGAANTGELFF	TGTGCCAGCAGCTTATTAGGAGCGGCGAACACCGGGGAGCTGTTTTTT
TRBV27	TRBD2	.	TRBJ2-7	CASRRGSGTRYEQYF	TGTGCCAGCAGAAGGGGTAGCGGGACTCGCTACGAGCAGTACTTC
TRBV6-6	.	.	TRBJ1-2	CASDFGQPNYGYTF	TGTGCCAGCGATTTCGGACAGCCCAACTATGGCTACACCTTC
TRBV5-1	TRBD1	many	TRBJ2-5	CASRTGPQETQYF	TGCGCCAGCCGGACAGGGCCCCAAGAGACCCAGTACTTC
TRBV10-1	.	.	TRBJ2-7	CASSEVGAREQYF	TGCGCCAGCAGTGAGGTGGGAGCACGCGAGCAGTACTTC
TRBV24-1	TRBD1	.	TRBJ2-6	CATSDGTGISGANVLTF	TGTGCCACCAGTGATGGGACAGGAATCTCTGGGGCCAACGTCCTGACTTTC
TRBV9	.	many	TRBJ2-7	CASSVGGGGAYEQYF	TGTGCCAGCAGCGTAGGCGGAGGGGGAGCCTACGAGCAGTACTTC
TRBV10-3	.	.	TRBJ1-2	CAISESQPGDYGYTF	TGTGCCATCAGTGAGTCTCAGCCCGGAGACTATGGCTACACCTTC
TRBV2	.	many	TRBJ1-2	CASRSEGSYGYTF	TGTGCCAGCCGGTCGGAAGGATCTTATGGCTACACCTTC
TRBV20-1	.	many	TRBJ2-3	CSARDPFRADTDTQYF	TGCAGTGCTAGAGATCCCTTCAGGGCGGATACAGATACGCAGTATTTT
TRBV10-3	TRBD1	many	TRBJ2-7	CAILGQENEQYF	TGTGCCATCCTGGGACAGGAGAACGAGCAGTACTTC
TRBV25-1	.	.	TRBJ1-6	CASRSNRRDQYNSPLHF	TGTGCCAGCAGGTCCAACCGACGCGATCAATATAATTCACCCCTCCACTTT
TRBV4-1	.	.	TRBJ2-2	CASSQEGVTGELFF	TGCGCCAGCAGCCAAGAAGGGGTCACCGGGGAGCTGTTTTTT
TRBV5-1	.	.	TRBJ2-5	CASGYTGSGETQYF	TGCGCCAGCGGCTATACAGGGTCGGGAGAGACCCAGTACTTC
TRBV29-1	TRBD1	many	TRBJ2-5	CSVEGQLYQETQYF	TGCAGCGTTGAGGGACAGCTGTACCAAGAGACCCAGTACTTC
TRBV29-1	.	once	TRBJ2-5	CSVEGQRKDIDDF	TGCAGCGTGGAGGGACAGCGAAAAGATATCGATGATTTC
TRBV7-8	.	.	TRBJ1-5	CAAGTSFGTQHF	TGTGCAGCGGGGACTAGCTTCGGGACCCAGCATTTT
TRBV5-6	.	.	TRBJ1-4	CASSFTTTGEKLFF	TGTGCCAGCAGCTTTACTACAACCGGTGAAAAACTGTTTTTT
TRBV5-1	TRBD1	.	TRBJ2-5	CASRFPGQGSKETQYF	TGCGCCAGCAGGTTCCCGGGACAGGGAAGTAAAGAGACCCAGTACTTC
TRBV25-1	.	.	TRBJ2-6	CASSELGSMNSGANVLTF	TGTGCCAGCAGTGAATTGGGCAGTATGAACTCTGGGGCCAACGTCCTGACTTTC
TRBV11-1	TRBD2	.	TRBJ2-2	CASSKGLAGYTGELFF	TGTGCCAGCAGCAAGGGACTAGCGGGGTACACCGGGGAGCTGTTTTTT